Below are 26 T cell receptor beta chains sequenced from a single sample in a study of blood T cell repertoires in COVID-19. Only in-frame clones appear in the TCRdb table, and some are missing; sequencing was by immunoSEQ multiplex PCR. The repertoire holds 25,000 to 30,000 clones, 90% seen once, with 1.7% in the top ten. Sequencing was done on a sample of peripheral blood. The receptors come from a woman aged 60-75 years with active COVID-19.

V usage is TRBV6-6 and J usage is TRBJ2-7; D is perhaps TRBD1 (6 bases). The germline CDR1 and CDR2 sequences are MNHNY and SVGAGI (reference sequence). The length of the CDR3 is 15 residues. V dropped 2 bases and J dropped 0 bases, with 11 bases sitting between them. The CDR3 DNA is TGTGCCAGCAGTTACCAAGGACAGAGCTCCTACGAGCAGTACTTC. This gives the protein CASSYQGQSSYEQYF.

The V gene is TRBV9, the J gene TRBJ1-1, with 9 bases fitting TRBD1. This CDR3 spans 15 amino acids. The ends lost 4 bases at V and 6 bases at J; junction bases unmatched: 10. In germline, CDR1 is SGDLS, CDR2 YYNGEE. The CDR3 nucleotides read TGTGCCAGCAGCAGAGTGGGGACAGGGTCCCCTGAAGCTTTCTTT. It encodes CASSRVGTGSPEAFF.

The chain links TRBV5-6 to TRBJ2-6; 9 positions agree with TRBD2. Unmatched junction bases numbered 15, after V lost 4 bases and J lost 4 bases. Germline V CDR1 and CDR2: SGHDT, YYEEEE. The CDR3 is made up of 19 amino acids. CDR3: CASSRGGLAGGPGANVLTF. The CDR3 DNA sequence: TGTGCCAGCAGCCGCGGTGGTCTGGCGGGAGGGCCCGGGGCCAACGTCCTGACTTTC.

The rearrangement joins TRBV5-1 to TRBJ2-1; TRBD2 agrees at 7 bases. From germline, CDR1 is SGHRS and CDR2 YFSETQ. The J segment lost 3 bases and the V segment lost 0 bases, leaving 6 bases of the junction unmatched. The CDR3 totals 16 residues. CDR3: CASSLDQRGSYNEQFF. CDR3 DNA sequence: TGCGCCAGCAGCTTGGACCAGCGGGGTAGCTACAATGAGCAGTTCTTC. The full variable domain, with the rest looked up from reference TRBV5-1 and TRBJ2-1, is KAGVTQTPRYLIKTRGQQVTLSCSPISGHRSVSWYQQTPGQGLQFLFEYFSETQRNKGNFPGRFSGRQFSNSRSEMNVSTLELGDSALYLCASSLDQRGSYNEQFFGPGTRLTVL.

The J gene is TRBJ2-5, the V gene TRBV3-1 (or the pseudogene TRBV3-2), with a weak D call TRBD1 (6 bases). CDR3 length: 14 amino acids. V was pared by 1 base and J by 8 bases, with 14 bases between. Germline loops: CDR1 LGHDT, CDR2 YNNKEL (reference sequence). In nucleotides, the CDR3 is TGTGCCAGCAGCCAAGTTTCGAGGGGGTATACCCAGTACTTC. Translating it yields CASSQVSRGYTQYF.

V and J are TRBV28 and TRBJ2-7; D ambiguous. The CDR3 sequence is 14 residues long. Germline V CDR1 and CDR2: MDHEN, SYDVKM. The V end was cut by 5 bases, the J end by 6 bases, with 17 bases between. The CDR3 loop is CASSPVSEVAEQYF. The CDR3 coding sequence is TGTGCCAGCAGTCCAGTCTCCGAGGTCGCCGAGCAGTACTTC.

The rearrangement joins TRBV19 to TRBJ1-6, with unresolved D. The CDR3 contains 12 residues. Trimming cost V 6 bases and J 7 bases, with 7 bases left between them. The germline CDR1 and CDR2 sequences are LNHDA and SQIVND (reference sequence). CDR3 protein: CASRAANSPLHF. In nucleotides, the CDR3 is TGTGCCAGTAGGGCGGCGAATTCACCCCTCCACTTT.

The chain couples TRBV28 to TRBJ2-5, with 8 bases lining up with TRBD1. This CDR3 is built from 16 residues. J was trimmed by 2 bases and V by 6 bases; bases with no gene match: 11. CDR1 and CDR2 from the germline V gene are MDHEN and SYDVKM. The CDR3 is CASRKPGGGGQETQYF. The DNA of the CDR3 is TGTGCCAGCAGGAAGCCAGGGGGCGGAGGACAAGAGACCCAGTACTTC.

The CDR3 DNA reads TGTGCCTGGACCAGCTACACGAGGGAGCAGTTCTTC. Translated, it gives CAWTSYTREQFF. This rearrangement joins TRBV30 to TRBJ2-1; no clear D. Trimming removed 4 bases from V and 10 bases from J, with 14 bases in between. Germline lookup yields CDR1 GTSNPN and CDR2 SVGIG (reference sequence). The CDR3 covers 12 residues.

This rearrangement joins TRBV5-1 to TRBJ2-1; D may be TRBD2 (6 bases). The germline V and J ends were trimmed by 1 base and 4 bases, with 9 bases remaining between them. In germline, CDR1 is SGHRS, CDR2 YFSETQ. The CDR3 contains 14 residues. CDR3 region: CASSLRAGYNEQFF. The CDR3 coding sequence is TGCGCCAGCAGCTTGAGAGCGGGTTACAATGAGCAGTTCTTC.

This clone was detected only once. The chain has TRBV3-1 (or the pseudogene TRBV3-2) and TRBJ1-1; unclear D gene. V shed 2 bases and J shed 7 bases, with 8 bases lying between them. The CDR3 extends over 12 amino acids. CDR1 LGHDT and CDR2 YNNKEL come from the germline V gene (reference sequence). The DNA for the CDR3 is TGTGCCAGCAGCCAATCCGGTGTTGAAGCTTTCTTT. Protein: CASSQSGVEAFF.

The CDR3 coding sequence is TGCGCCAGCAGCCCTTCTAGCGGCTCCTACAATGAGCAGTTCTTC. It specifies CASSPSSGSYNEQFF. V gene TRBV5-1 combines with J gene TRBJ2-1, with TRBD2 matching 7 bases. The trim removed 4 bases at V and 0 bases at J, leaving 4 bases unmatched. CDR1 and CDR2 from the germline V gene are SGHRS and YFSETQ. This CDR3 region has 15 residues.

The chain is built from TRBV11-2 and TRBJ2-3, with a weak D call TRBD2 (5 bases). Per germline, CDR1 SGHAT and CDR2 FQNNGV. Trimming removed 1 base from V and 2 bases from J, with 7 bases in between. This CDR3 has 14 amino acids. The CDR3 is CASSLGRNTDTQYF. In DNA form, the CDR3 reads TGTGCCAGCAGCTTAGGGAGGAACACAGATACGCAGTATTTT. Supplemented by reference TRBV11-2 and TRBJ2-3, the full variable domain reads EAGVAQSPRYKIIEKRQSVAFWCNPISGHATLYWYQQILGQGPKLLIQFQNNGVVDDSQLPKDRFSAERLKGVDSTLKIQPAKLEDSAVYLCASSLGRNTDTQYFGPGTRLTVL.

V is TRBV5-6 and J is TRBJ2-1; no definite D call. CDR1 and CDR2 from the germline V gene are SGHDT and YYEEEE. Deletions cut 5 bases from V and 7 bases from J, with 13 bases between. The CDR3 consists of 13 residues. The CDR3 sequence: CASRSLWANEQFF. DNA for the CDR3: TGTGCCAGCAGATCTCTCTGGGCGAATGAGCAGTTCTTC.

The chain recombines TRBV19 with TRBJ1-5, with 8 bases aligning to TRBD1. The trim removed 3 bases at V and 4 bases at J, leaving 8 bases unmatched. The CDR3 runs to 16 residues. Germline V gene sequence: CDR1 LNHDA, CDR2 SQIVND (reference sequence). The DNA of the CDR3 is TGTGCCAGTAGTATTGGCGGCAGGGGGCTTAATCAGCCCCAGCATTTT. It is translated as CASSIGGRGLNQPQHF.

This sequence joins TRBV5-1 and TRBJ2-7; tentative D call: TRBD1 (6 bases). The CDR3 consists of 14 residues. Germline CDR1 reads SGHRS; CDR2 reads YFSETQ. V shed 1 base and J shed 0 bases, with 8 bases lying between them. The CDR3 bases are TGCGCCAGCAGCTTGCAGGGGAGCTCCTACGAGCAGTACTTC. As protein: CASSLQGSSYEQYF.

The CDR3 DNA reads as TGTGCCACCAGCAGAGTAGGCAGGGGCCCCTACGAGCAGTACTTC. It encodes CATSRVGRGPYEQYF. The rearrangement joins TRBV15 to TRBJ2-7; perhaps TRBD1 as D (6 bases). Germline V gene lookup returns CDR1 LNHNV and CDR2 YYDKDF (reference sequence). The CDR3 length is 15 residues. V was pared by 1 base and J by 2 bases, with 12 bases between.

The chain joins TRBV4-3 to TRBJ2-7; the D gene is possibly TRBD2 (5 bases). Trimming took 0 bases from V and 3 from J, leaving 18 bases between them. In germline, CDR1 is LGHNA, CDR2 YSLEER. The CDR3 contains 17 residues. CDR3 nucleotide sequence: TGCGCCAGCAGCCAAGAAGTGGCGAGCTTGGGGAGCTACGAGCAGTACTTC. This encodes CASSQEVASLGSYEQYF.

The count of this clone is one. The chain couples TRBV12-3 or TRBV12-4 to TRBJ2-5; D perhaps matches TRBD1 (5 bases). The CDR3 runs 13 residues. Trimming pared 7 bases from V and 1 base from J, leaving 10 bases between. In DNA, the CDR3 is TGTGCCAGCACTGGGGCCTTCCAAGAGACCCAGTACTTC. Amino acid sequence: CASTGAFQETQYF.

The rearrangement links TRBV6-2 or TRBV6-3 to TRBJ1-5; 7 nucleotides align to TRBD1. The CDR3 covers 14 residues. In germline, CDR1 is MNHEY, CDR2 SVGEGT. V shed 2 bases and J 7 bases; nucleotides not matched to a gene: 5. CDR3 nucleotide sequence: TGTGCCAGCAGTTACCTCAGGGGGGAGCAGCCCCAGCATTTT. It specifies CASSYLRGEQPQHF.

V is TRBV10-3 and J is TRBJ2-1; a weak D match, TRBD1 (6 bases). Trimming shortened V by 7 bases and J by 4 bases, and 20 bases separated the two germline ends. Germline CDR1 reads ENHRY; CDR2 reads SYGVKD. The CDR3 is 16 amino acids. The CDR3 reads CAINKNDGTMYNEQFF. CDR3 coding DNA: TGTGCCATCAACAAGAACGACGGGACAATGTACAATGAGCAGTTCTTC.

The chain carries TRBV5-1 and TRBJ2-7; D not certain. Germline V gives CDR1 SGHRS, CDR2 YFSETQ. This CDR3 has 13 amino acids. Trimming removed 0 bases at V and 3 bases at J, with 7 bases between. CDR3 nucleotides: TGCGCCAGCAGCTTGGTGGCAGACTACGAGCAGTACTTC. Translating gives CASSLVADYEQYF.

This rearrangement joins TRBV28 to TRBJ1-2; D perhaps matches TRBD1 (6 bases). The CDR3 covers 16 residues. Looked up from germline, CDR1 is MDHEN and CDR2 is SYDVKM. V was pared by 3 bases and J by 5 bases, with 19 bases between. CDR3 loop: CASSFMVGGGRYGYTF. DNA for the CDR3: TGTGCCAGCAGTTTCATGGTCGGGGGGGGCAGGTATGGCTACACCTTC.

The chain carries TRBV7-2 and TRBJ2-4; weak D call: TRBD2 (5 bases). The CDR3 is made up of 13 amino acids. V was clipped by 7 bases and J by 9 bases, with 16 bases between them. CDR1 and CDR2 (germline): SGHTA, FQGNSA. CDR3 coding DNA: TGTGCCAGCACCATTGAACCGGCGGGCATTCAGTACTTC. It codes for CASTIEPAGIQYF.

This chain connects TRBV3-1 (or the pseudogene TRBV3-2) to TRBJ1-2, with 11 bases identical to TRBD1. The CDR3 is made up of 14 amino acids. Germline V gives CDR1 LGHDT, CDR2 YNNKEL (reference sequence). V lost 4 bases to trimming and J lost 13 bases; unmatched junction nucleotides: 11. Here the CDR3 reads CASSPTGQGVESTF. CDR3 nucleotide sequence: TGTGCCAGCAGCCCCACGGGACAGGGGGTGGAAAGCACCTTC.

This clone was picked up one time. The CDR3 loop reads CASGPGLYPDTQYF. The DNA of the CDR3 is TGTGCTAGTGGTCCCGGACTATATCCAGATACGCAGTATTTT. The chain uses TRBV12-5 and TRBJ2-3, with TRBD2 as a possible D gene (6 bases). This CDR3 spans 14 amino acids. Germline lookup yields CDR1 LGHNT and CDR2 FRNRAP. Trimming took off 5 bases at V and 4 bases at J, with 13 bases between the two ends.